A single sample is the source of the 31 T cell receptor beta chains below, sequenced in a study of Siglec-9 on CD8 T cells in melanoma. Profiling relied on immunoSEQ multiplex PCR, and the TCRdb table lists in-frame clones only, not all of them. The sample records about 33,000 clones, about four fifths being singletons. The sample consisted of Siglec-9- CD8+ T cells sorted from blood. These receptors originate from a human donor in good health.

J is TRBJ1-2 and V is TRBV7-9; TRBD1 matches 8 bases. Germline V gene sequence: CDR1 SEHNR, CDR2 FQNEAQ (reference sequence). The CDR3 is made up of 16 amino acids. Trimming removed 4 bases from V and 7 bases from J; junction bases left unmatched: 14. The CDR3 protein is CASSSLGRTGLAGYTF. DNA of the CDR3: TGTGCCAGCAGCTCCCTTGGGAGGACAGGGTTGGCTGGCTACACCTTC.

This clone was observed a handful of times. This rearrangement joins TRBV9 to TRBJ1-2, with D perhaps TRBD1 (5 bases). Trimming removed 4 bases from V and 4 bases from J, with 14 bases in between. This CDR3 has 14 amino acids. The germline CDR1 and CDR2 sequences are SGDLS and YYNGEE. The CDR3 region is CASSNRDWGYGYTF. The CDR3, as DNA: TGTGCCAGCAGCAACCGGGACTGGGGCTATGGCTACACCTTC.

The rearrangement uses TRBV28 and TRBJ2-5; D may be TRBD1 (6 bases). This CDR3 region has 17 residues. V lost 3 bases to trimming and J lost 1 base, with 18 bases between them. Germline lookup yields CDR1 MDHEN and CDR2 SYDVKM. The CDR3 here is CASSFLPGQSLQETQYF. For the CDR3, the DNA is TGTGCCAGCAGTTTTCTCCCTGGACAGTCTCTCCAAGAGACCCAGTACTTC.

With respect to this clone: Germline is not matched at one junction end, which may reflect a read error. The chain recombines TRBV29-1 with TRBJ1-2, with a weak D call TRBD1 (6 bases). The CDR3 runs to 14 residues. Looked up from germline, CDR1 is SQVTM and CDR2 is ANQGSEA. CDR3 amino acids: CSVKERGGNYGYTF. The CDR3 nucleotides read TGCAGCGTTAAAGAAAGAGGGGGTAACTATGGCTACACCTTC.

V is TRBV28 and J is TRBJ2-7; 9 nucleotides align to TRBD1. CDR3 size: 14 residues. Germline V gene lookup returns CDR1 MDHEN and CDR2 SYDVKM. Unmatched junction bases numbered 4, after V lost 1 base and J lost 6 bases. The CDR3 protein is CASSLSGQGPEQYF. The CDR3 nucleotides read TGTGCCAGCAGTTTATCAGGACAGGGGCCCGAGCAGTACTTC. Looking up the rest from reference TRBV28 and TRBJ2-7 gives the full variable domain: DVKVTQSSRYLVKRTGEKVFLECVQDMDHENMFWYRQDPGLGLRLIYFSYDVKMKEKGDIPEGYSVSREKKERFSLILESASTNQTSMYLCASSLSGQGPEQYFGPGTRLTVT.

This clone was counted a single time. This chain links TRBV6-1 with TRBJ1-6; 7 nucleotides align to TRBD1. This CDR3 region has 14 residues. The V gene end was trimmed by 7 bases and the J gene end by 8 bases; junction bases not matched to a gene: 8. Germline V gene sequence: CDR1 MNHNS, CDR2 SASEGT. The DNA of the CDR3 is TGTGCCAGCAACCGACAGGGTGTTGATTCACCCCTCCACTTT. Its protein product is CASNRQGVDSPLHF.

This clone was observed a handful of times. CDR3 amino acids: CASSGQSTDTQYF. The CDR3 nucleotides are TGTGCCAGCAGTGGGCAAAGCACAGATACGCAGTATTTT. The chain employs TRBV6-4 and TRBJ2-3; D is undetermined. The CDR3 covers 13 residues. Germline CDR1 and CDR2: MRHNA and SNTAGT. V dropped 4 bases and J dropped 0 bases, with 5 bases sitting between them.

This sequence joins TRBV7-9 and TRBJ2-1; 9 bases fit TRBD2. Germline V gene lookup returns CDR1 SEHNR and CDR2 FQNEAQ (reference sequence). V shed 8 bases, J shed 5 bases, and the junction held 10 bases outside the gene matches. The CDR3 extends over 15 amino acids. DNA for the CDR3: TGTGCCAGCTCTGAGGTAGCGGGGGCCGACAATGAGCAGTTCTTC. This translates into CASSEVAGADNEQFF.

This chain joins TRBV28 and TRBJ2-7, with 8 bases lining up with TRBD2. The germline V gene has CDR1 MDHEN and CDR2 SYDVKM. Unmatched junction bases numbered 9, after V lost 4 bases and J lost 1 base. This CDR3 has 16 residues. This chain's CDR3 is CASSSPGLGYSYEQYF. The CDR3 nucleotides read TGTGCCAGCAGTTCCCCGGGACTAGGTTATTCCTACGAGCAGTACTTC.

This clone appeared once. The CDR3 reads CASSDSGRAYTDTQYF. DNA of the CDR3: TGTGCCAGCAGCGACAGCGGGAGGGCCTACACAGATACGCAGTATTTT. This chain connects TRBV5-6 to TRBJ2-3; 10 nucleotides agree with TRBD2. The CDR3 is 16 residues long. Trimming removed 4 bases from V and 2 bases from J; junction bases left unmatched: 7. Germline V gene data show CDR1 as SGHDT and CDR2 as YYEEEE.

This clone was observed a single time. The rearrangement uses TRBV28 and TRBJ1-1; no firm D call. This CDR3 has 13 residues. Looked up from germline, CDR1 is MDHEN and CDR2 is SYDVKM. With 3 bases removed from V and 5 bases from J, the gap between germline ends came to 10 bases. CDR3 residues: CASSLTIYTEAFF. The CDR3 nucleotides are TGTGCCAGCAGTTTGACCATTTATACTGAAGCTTTCTTT.

The chain links TRBV6-6 to TRBJ1-6; 7 nucleotides line up with TRBD1. The CDR3 is 16 residues long. V lost 0 bases and J lost 3; bases outside the gene matches: 2. The germline V gene encodes CDR1 MNHNY and CDR2 SVGAGI (reference sequence). The CDR3 is CASSYSRTGYNSPLHF. The CDR3 DNA follows: TGTGCCAGCAGTTACTCGAGGACAGGCTATAATTCACCCCTCCACTTT.

The V and J genes are TRBV9 and TRBJ2-1; the D gene is possibly TRBD1 (5 bases). Germline lookup yields CDR1 SGDLS and CDR2 YYNGEE. Deletions cut 4 bases from V and 8 bases from J, with 13 bases between. The CDR3 sequence is 13 residues long. CDR3 sequence: CASSSGGADEQFF. The CDR3 DNA sequence: TGTGCCAGCAGCTCTGGTGGGGCTGATGAGCAGTTCTTC.

The chain links TRBV5-1 to TRBJ2-5; 7 bases fit TRBD1. The DNA end is a closer match to TRBJ2-7, so the J assignment may be wrong. Germline V lookup: CDR1 SGHRS, CDR2 YFSETQ. The CDR3 runs 15 residues. The chain's CDR3 is CASSPRQGSSYEQYF. The CDR3 nucleotides read TGCGCCAGCAGCCCCAGACAGGGTAGCTCCTACGAGCAGTACTTC.

The chain recombines TRBV10-3 with TRBJ1-5, with TRBD1 as a possible D gene (5 bases). The V end lost 4 bases, the J end lost 3 bases, and 10 bases lay between the germline ends. The CDR3 covers 14 residues. Germline-derived CDR1 and CDR2 are ENHRY and SYGVKD. The CDR3 loop reads CAISVGADNQPQHF. The CDR3 DNA reads TGTGCCATCAGTGTCGGGGCAGACAATCAGCCCCAGCATTTT.

The chain carries TRBV5-5 and TRBJ1-1; D remains unclear. Trimming shortened V by 0 bases and J by 1 base, and 13 bases separated the two germline ends. This CDR3 has 16 residues. The germline V gene has CDR1 SGHKS and CDR2 YYEKEE (reference sequence). The CDR3 nucleotides read TGTGCCAGCAGCTTGGTCCCCCCAGGAGAGAACACTGAAGCTTTCTTT. This sequence encodes CASSLVPPGENTEAFF.

There are a few counts of this clone. The V call is TRBV7-9, the J call TRBJ1-5, with unresolved D. The CDR3 runs 14 residues. Trimming cost V 1 base and J 3 bases, with 7 bases left between them. CDR1 and CDR2 from the germline V gene are SEHNR and FQNEAQ (reference sequence). DNA of the CDR3: TGTGCCAGCAGCTTAGACAGCCACAATCAGCCCCAGCATTTT. Translated, it gives CASSLDSHNQPQHF.

This chain links TRBV7-9 with TRBJ2-1, with D uncertain. V gave up 4 bases and J gave up 5 bases, with 9 bases separating them. The CDR3 consists of 13 residues. CDR1 is SEHNR, CDR2 FQNEAQ, per germline (reference sequence). The CDR3 loop reads CASSSGQNNEQFF. CDR3 nucleotide sequence: TGTGCCAGCAGCTCGGGCCAAAACAATGAGCAGTTCTTC.

The rearrangement joins TRBV5-6 to TRBJ1-1; 10 bases match TRBD1. Germline CDR1 SGHDT, CDR2 YYEEEE. V lost 2 bases to trimming and J lost 3 bases; unmatched junction nucleotides: 4. The CDR3 sequence is 15 residues long. CDR3 region: CASSLGQGVYTEAFF. DNA of the CDR3: TGTGCCAGCAGCTTAGGACAGGGGGTTTACACTGAAGCTTTCTTT. The full variable domain, completed using reference TRBV5-6 and TRBJ1-1, is DAGVTQSPTHLIKTRGQQVTLRCSPKSGHDTVSWYQQALGQGPQFIFQYYEEEERQRGNFPDRFSGHQFPNYSSELNVNALLLGDSALYLCASSLGQGVYTEAFFGQGTRLTVV.

The rearrangement joins TRBV5-8 to TRBJ2-7; unclear D gene. The CDR3 covers 15 residues. CDR1 is SGHTS, CDR2 YDEGEE, per germline. Trimming stripped 4 bases from V and 4 bases from J, with 18 bases between. CDR3 nucleotides: TGTGCCAGCAGCCCTCACCCGGGTCCCCGTTACGAGCAGTACTTC. Translation: CASSPHPGPRYEQYF.

By share of the sample, this clone is medium-sized. The rearrangement links TRBV6-4 to TRBJ2-1; TRBD1 or TRBD2 may be the D gene (5 bases each). The CDR3 runs 15 residues. The germline V and J ends were trimmed by 7 bases and 7 bases, with 20 bases remaining between them. The germline V gene encodes CDR1 MRHNA and CDR2 SNTAGT. CDR3 residues: CASTPGPGDVNEQFF. The CDR3 region has the DNA TGTGCCAGCACCCCGGGGCCGGGTGATGTGAATGAGCAGTTCTTC.

The gene calls are TRBV11-2 and TRBJ2-1; 11 nucleotides align to TRBD2. CDR3 length: 16 residues. The ends lost 1 base at V and 6 bases at J; junction bases unmatched: 5. In germline, CDR1 is SGHAT, CDR2 FQNNGV. This chain's CDR3 is CASSLVGSGRVNEQFF. The CDR3 DNA reads as TGTGCCAGCAGCTTAGTAGGTAGCGGGAGGGTCAATGAGCAGTTCTTC. The full variable domain, in which reference TRBV11-2 and TRBJ2-1 provide the parts outside the CDR3, is EAGVAQSPRYKIIEKRQSVAFWCNPISGHATLYWYQQILGQGPKLLIQFQNNGVVDDSQLPKDRFSAERLKGVDSTLKIQPAKLEDSAVYLCASSLVGSGRVNEQFFGPGTRLTVL.

The chain employs TRBV2 and TRBJ2-3; D unclear. The germline V and J ends were trimmed by 2 bases and 0 bases, with 15 bases remaining between them. From germline, CDR1 is SNHLY and CDR2 FYNNEI. CDR3 length: 17 amino acids. CDR3 sequence (DNA): TGTGCCAGCAGTGAATCCCGCCAGGCCCTAAGCACAGATACGCAGTATTTT. Translated: CASSESRQALSTDTQYF. The entire variable domain, with the rest obtained from reference TRBV2 and TRBJ2-3, is as follows: EPEVTQTPSHQVTQMGQEVILRCVPISNHLYFYWYRQILGQKVEFLVSFYNNEISEKSEIFDDQFSVERPDGSNFTLKIRSTKLEDSAMYFCASSESRQALSTDTQYFGPGTRLTVL.

This chain links TRBV6-5 with TRBJ1-1; D is unclear. The germline V gene has CDR1 MNHEY and CDR2 SVGAGI. V was shortened by 6 bases and J by 4 bases, with 18 bases between the two germline ends. This CDR3 is built from 15 residues. CDR3: CASSQSPGVITEAFF. The CDR3 nucleotides read TGTGCCAGCAGCCAATCGCCCGGGGTGATCACTGAAGCTTTCTTT.

This clone was recorded once. V usage is TRBV9 and J usage is TRBJ2-3; 7 bases match TRBD1. Trimming at V came to 2 bases and at J to 2 bases, leaving 11 bases not matched to a gene. Germline CDR1 is SGDLS and CDR2 is YYNGEE. CDR3 length: 17 residues. CDR3 residues: CASSVGRQGTLTDTQYF. DNA of the CDR3: TGTGCCAGCAGCGTGGGGAGACAGGGTACGCTCACAGATACGCAGTATTTT.

The CDR3 loop is CASSVWDGTAGNTIYF. CDR3 nucleotides: TGTGCCAGCAGTGTATGGGATGGGACGGCTGGAAACACCATATATTTT. The chain is built from TRBV25-1 and TRBJ1-3, with D maybe TRBD1 (5 bases). Germline V gives CDR1 MGHDK, CDR2 SYGVNS. V was trimmed by 4 bases and J by 2 bases, leaving 15 bases between them. The CDR3 is 16 residues long.

The rearrangement uses TRBV27 and TRBJ2-1; 9 bases are a match to TRBD1. Looked up from germline, CDR1 is MNHEY and CDR2 is SMNVEV (reference sequence). The trim removed 6 bases at V and 7 bases at J, leaving 4 bases unmatched. CDR3 length: 13 residues. CDR3 DNA: TGTGCCAGCAGGGACAGGGGCGTTAATGAGCAGTTCTTC. It encodes CASRDRGVNEQFF.

This clone has just a few counts. The J gene is TRBJ2-7, the V gene TRBV6-1; possibly TRBD1 for D (5 bases). From germline, CDR1 is MNHNS and CDR2 SASEGT. Trimming removed 6 bases at V and 7 bases at J, with 16 bases between. CDR3 length: 13 residues. The CDR3 coding sequence is TGTGCCAGCAGCGATCACCGGAAGGGGGAGCAGTACTTC. It translates to CASSDHRKGEQYF.

The chain employs TRBV2 and TRBJ1-2, with D possibly being TRBD1 (6 bases). Germline-derived CDR1 and CDR2 are SNHLY and FYNNEI. V was cut by 6 bases and J by 7 bases, with 18 bases left in between. The CDR3 extends over 14 amino acids. CDR3: CASRNTPGERGYTF. The DNA for the CDR3 is TGTGCCAGCAGAAACACCCCAGGGGAACGTGGCTACACCTTC.

The rearrangement links TRBV7-9 to TRBJ1-6, with TRBD1 identical over 9 bases. Trimming removed 4 bases from V and 9 bases from J; junction bases left unmatched: 4. The V gene's germline CDR1 is SEHNR and CDR2 FQNEAQ (reference sequence). This CDR3 region has 14 residues. The CDR3: CASSSGTGLSPLHF. The CDR3 DNA reads TGTGCCAGCAGCTCCGGGACAGGGCTTTCACCCCTCCACTTT.

The chain joins TRBV9 to TRBJ2-7; 7 bases map to TRBD1. CDR1 and CDR2 (germline): SGDLS, YYNGEE. The V gene end was trimmed by 0 bases and the J gene end by 5 bases; junction bases not matched to a gene: 8. The length of the CDR3 is 15 residues. The CDR3 DNA sequence: TGTGCCAGCAGCGTAGGGTCCGGACAGGTCGACGAGCAGTACTTC. Its translation is CASSVGSGQVDEQYF.